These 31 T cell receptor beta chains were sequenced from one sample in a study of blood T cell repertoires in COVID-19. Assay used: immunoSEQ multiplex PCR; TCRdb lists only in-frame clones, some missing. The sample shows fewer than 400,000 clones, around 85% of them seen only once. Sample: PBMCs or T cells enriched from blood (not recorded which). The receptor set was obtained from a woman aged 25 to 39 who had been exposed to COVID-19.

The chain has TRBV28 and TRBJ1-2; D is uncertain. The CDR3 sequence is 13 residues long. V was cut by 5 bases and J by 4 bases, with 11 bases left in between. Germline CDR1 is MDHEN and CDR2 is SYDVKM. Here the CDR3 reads CASSPTRPYGYTF. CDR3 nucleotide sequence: TGTGCCAGCAGTCCGACACGACCCTATGGCTACACCTTC.

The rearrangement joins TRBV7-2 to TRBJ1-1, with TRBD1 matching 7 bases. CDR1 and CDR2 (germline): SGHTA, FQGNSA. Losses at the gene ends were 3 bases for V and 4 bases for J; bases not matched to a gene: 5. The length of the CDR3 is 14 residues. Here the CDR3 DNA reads TGTGCCAGCAGCTTGAGGGGGCGGATCACTGAAGCTTTCTTT. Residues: CASSLRGRITEAFF.

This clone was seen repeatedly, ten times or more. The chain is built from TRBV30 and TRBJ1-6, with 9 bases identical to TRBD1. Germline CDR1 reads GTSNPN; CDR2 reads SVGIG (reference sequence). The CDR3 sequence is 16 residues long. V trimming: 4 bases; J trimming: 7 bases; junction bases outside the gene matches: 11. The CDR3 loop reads CAWIPGTGSMNSPLHF. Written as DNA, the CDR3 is TGTGCCTGGATACCCGGGACAGGGAGCATGAATTCACCCCTCCACTTT.

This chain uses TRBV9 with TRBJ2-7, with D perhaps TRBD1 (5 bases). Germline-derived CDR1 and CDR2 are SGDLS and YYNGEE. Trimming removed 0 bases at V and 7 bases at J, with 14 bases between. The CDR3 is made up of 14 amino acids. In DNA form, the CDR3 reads TGTGCCAGCAGCGTAGATTTGGGGCATCGGGAGCAGTACTTC. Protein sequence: CASSVDLGHREQYF. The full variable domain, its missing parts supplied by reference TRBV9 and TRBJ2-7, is DSGVTQTPKHLITATGQRVTLRCSPRSGDLSVYWYQQSLDQGLQFLIQYYNGEERAKGNILERFSAQQFPDLHSELNLSSLELGDSALYFCASSVDLGHREQYFGPGTRLTVT.

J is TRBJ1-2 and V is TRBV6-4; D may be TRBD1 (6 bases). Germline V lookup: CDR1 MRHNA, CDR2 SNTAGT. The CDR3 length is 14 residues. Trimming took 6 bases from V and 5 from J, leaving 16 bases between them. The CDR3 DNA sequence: TGTGCCAGCAGCGAATCAGGGGATACTTATGGCTACACCTTC. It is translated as CASSESGDTYGYTF.

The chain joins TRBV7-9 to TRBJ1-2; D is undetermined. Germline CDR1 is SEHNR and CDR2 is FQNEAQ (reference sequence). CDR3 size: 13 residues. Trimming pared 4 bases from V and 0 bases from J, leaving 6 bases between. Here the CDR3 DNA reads TGTGCCAGCAGCTCCGACACTAACTATGGCTACACCTTC. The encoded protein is CASSSDTNYGYTF.

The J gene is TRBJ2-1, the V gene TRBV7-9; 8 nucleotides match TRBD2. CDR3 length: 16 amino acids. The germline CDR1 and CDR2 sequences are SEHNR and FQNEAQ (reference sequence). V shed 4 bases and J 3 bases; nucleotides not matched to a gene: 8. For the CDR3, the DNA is TGTGCCAGCAGCTCCCCGATTCTAGCGGGCTACAATGAGCAGTTCTTC. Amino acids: CASSSPILAGYNEQFF.

The CDR3 loop is CASSVGDISYEQYF. CDR3 nucleotide sequence: TGTGCCAGCAGCGTTGGTGACATTTCCTACGAGCAGTACTTC. V gene TRBV9 combines with J gene TRBJ2-7; D is uncertain. V gave up 2 bases and J gave up 1 base, with 10 bases separating them. Germline CDR1 is SGDLS and CDR2 is YYNGEE. This CDR3 has 14 residues.

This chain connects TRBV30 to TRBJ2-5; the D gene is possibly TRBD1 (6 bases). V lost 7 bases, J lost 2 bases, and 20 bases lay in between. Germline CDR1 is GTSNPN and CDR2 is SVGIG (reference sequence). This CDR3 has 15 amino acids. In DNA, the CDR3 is TGTGCCTCCAAACTCGGACAGAGTTCTCAAGAGACCCAGTACTTC. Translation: CASKLGQSSQETQYF. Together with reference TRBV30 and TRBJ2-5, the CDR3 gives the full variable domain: SQTIHQWPATLVQPVGSPLSLECTVEGTSNPNLYWYRQAAGRGLQLLFYSVGIGQISSEVPQNLSASRPQDRQFILSSKKLLLSDSGFYLCASKLGQSSQETQYFGPGTRLLVL.

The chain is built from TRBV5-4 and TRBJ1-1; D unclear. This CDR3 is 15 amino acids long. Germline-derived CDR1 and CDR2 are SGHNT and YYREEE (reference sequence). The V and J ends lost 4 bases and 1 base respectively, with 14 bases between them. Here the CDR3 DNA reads TGTGCCAGCAGCGCCGTTGTCAGAGGGAACACTGAAGCTTTCTTT. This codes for CASSAVVRGNTEAFF.

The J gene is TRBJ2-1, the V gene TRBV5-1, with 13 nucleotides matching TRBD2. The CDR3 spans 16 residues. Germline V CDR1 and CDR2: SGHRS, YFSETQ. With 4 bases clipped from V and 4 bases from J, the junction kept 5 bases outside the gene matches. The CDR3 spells CASSGTSGAVYNEQFF. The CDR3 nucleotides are TGCGCCAGCAGCGGGACTAGCGGGGCGGTATACAATGAGCAGTTCTTC.

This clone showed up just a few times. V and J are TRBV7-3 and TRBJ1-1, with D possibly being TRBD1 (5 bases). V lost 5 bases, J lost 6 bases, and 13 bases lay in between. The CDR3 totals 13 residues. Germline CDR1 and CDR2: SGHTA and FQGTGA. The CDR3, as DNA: TGTGCCAGCAGCCGACTCGGGGACTCTGAAGCTTTCTTT. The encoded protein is CASSRLGDSEAFF.

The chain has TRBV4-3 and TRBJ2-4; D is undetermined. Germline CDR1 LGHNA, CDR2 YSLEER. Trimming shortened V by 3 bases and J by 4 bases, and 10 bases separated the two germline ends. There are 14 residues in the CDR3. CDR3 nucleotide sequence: TGCGCCAGCAGCCAGTACCGTACTAAAAACATTCAGTACTTC. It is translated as CASSQYRTKNIQYF.

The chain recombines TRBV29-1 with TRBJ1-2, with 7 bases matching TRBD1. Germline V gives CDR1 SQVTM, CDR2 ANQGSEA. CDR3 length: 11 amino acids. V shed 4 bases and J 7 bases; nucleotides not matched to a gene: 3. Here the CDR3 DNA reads TGCAGCGTTGGACAGGGTTTTGGCTACACCTTC. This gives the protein CSVGQGFGYTF.

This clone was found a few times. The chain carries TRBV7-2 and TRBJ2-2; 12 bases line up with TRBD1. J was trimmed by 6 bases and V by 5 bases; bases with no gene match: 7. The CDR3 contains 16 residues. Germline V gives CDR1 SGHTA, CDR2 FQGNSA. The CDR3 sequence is CASSPGQGAWAGELFF. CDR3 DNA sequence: TGTGCCAGCAGCCCGGGACAGGGGGCCTGGGCCGGGGAGCTGTTTTTT.

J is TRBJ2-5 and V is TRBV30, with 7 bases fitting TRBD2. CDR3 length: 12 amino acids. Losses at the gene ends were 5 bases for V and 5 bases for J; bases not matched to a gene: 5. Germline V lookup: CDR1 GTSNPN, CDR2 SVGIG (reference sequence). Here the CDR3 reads CAWARGVETQYF. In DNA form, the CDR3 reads TGTGCCTGGGCCCGGGGGGTGGAGACCCAGTACTTC.

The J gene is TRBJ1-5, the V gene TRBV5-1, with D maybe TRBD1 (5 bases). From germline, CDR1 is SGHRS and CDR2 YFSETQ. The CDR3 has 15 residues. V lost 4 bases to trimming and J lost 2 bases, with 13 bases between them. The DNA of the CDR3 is TGCGCCAGCAGCGAAGCTGCGGGGGGCAATCAGCCCCAGCATTTT. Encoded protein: CASSEAAGGNQPQHF.

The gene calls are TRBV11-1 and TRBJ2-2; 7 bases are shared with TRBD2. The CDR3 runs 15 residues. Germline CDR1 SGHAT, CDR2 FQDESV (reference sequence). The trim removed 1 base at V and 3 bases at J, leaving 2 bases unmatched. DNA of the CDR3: TGTGCCAGCAGCTTAGGGCTAGCGGACACCGGGGAGCTGTTTTTT. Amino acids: CASSLGLADTGELFF.

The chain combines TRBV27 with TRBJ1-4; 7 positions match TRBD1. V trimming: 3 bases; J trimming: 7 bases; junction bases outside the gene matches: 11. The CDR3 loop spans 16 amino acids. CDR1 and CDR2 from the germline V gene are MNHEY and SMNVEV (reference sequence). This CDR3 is CASSFRPGGRSEKLFF. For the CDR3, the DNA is TGTGCCAGCAGTTTTCGACCAGGGGGACGGAGTGAAAAACTGTTTTTT.

The chain's CDR3 is CASSRTKLGTGDTEAFF. The CDR3 bases are TGCGCCAGCAGCCGTACCAAACTCGGGACAGGGGACACTGAAGCTTTCTTT. The V gene is TRBV4-1, the J gene TRBJ1-1; 10 positions agree with TRBD1. The CDR3 spans 17 residues. The V and J ends lost 4 bases and 3 bases, in that order; junction bases with no gene match: 11. Germline values: CDR1 MGHRA, CDR2 YSYEKL.

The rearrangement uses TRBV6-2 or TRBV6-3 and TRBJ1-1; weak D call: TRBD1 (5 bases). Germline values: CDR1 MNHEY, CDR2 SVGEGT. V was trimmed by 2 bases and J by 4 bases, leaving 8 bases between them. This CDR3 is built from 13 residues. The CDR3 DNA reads TGTGCCAGCAGTTACCGAGACAGCACTGAAGCTTTCTTT. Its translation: CASSYRDSTEAFF.

The CDR3 DNA reads TGCGCCAGCAGCCAAAATAACATTGATGCGACTTTGCCCCCTTCACCCCTCCACTTT. This codes for CASSQNNIDATLPPSPLHF. The J gene is TRBJ1-6, the V gene TRBV4-3, with D unclear. In germline, CDR1 is LGHNA, CDR2 YSLEER. With 2 bases removed from V and 9 bases from J, the gap between germline ends came to 26 bases. The length of the CDR3 is 19 residues.

CDR3 nucleotides: TGTGCCAGTAGTAGTGATCTAGCCCCAAATGAGCAGTTCTTC. Amino acid sequence: CASSSDLAPNEQFF. This chain connects TRBV19 to TRBJ2-1; maybe TRBD2 (5 bases). Per the germline V gene, CDR1 is LNHDA and CDR2 is SQIVND (reference sequence). The V end was cut by 4 bases, the J end by 7 bases, with 14 bases between. This CDR3 region has 14 residues.

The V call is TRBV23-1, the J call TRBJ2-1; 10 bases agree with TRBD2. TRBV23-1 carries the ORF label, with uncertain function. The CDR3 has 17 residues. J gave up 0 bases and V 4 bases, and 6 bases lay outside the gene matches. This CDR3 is CASSPGTSVSSYNEQFF. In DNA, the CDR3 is TGCGCCAGCAGTCCGGGGACTAGCGTAAGCTCCTACAATGAGCAGTTCTTC.

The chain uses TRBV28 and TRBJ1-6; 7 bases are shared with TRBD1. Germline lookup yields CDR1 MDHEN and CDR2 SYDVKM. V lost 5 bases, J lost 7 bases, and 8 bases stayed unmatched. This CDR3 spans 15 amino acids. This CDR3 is CASSRQGLKNSPLHF. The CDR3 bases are TGTGCCAGCAGTCGACAGGGACTTAAGAATTCACCCCTCCACTTT.

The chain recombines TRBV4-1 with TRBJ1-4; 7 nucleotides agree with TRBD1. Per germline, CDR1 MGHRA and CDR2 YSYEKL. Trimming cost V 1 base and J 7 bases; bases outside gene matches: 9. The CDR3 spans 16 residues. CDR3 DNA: TGCGCCAGCAGCCAAGTTTACGAGGGGGCAAGTGAAAAACTGTTTTTT. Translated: CASSQVYEGASEKLFF.

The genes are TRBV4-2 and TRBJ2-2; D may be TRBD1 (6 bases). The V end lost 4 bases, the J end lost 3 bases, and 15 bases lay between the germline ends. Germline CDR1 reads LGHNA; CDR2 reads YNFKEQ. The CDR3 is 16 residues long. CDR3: CASSLGHGADTGELFF. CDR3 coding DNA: TGTGCCAGCAGCCTGGGACACGGGGCGGACACCGGGGAGCTGTTTTTT.

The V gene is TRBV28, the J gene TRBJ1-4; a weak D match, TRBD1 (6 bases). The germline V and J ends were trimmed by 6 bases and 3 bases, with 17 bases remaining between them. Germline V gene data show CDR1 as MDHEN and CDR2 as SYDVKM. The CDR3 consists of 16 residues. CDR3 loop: CASSASQQGPNEKLFF. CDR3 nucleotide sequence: TGTGCCAGCAGCGCCTCCCAACAGGGACCTAATGAAAAACTGTTTTTT. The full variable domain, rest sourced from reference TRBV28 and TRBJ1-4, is DVKVTQSSRYLVKRTGEKVFLECVQDMDHENMFWYRQDPGLGLRLIYFSYDVKMKEKGDIPEGYSVSREKKERFSLILESASTNQTSMYLCASSASQQGPNEKLFFGSGTQLSVL.

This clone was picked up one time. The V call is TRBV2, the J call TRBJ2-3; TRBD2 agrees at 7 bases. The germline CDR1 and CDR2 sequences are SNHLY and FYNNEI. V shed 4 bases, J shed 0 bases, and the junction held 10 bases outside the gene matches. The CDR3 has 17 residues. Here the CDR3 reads CASSGSVRGISTDTQYF. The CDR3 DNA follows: TGTGCCAGCAGTGGCTCTGTGCGGGGGATTAGCACAGATACGCAGTATTTT. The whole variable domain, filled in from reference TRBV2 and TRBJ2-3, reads EPEVTQTPSHQVTQMGQEVILRCVPISNHLYFYWYRQILGQKVEFLVSFYNNEISEKSEIFDDQFSVERPDGSNFTLKIRSTKLEDSAMYFCASSGSVRGISTDTQYFGPGTRLTVL.

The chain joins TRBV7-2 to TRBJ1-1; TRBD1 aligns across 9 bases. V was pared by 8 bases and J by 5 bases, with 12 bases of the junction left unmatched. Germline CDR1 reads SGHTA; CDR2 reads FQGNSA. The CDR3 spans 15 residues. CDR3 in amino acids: CASRLETGGETEAFF. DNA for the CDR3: TGTGCCAGCCGGCTTGAGACAGGGGGTGAAACTGAAGCTTTCTTT.

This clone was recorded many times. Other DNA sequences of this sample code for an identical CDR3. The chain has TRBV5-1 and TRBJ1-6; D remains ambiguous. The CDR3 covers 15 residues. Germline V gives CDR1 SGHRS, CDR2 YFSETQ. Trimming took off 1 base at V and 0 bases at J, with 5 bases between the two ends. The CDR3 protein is CASSLPSSYNSPLHF. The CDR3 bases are TGCGCCAGCAGCTTGCCGTCCTCCTATAATTCACCCCTCCACTTT.